Given below is one TCR beta chain in context. Its antigen remains unknown. Between the trimmed V and J ends, which lost 8 bases and 6 bases, there was a span of 20 bases. In germline, CDR1 is GTSNPN, CDR2 SVGIG (reference sequence). The CDR3 has 13 residues. The study ran its PCR with 60 Vbeta and 13 Jbeta primers. The assay was immunoSEQ multiplex PCR, and TCRdb's table has in-frame clones only and misses some. The repertoire holds 100,000 or so clones, with approximately 84% as singletons. The data are from a study of cytomegalovirus exposure and HLA in healthy donors. Study-wide findings and caveats: In a later analysis, DRB1 alleles had the most associated TCRs; HLA-C alleles the fewest.

The source is a man younger than 35 in good health and CMV-seronegative. The chain joins TRBV30 to TRBJ2-7; D is unclear. The sample taken for sequencing was PBMCs. The CDR3 spells CAGTEPGWREQYF. CDR3 sequence (DNA): TGTGCCGGCACGGAGCCCGGATGGCGCGAGCAGTACTTC. Full variable domain (missing parts from reference TRBV30 and TRBJ2-7): SQTIHQWPATLVQPVGSPLSLECTVEGTSNPNLYWYRQAAGRGLQLLFYSVGIGQISSEVPQNLSASRPQDRQFILSSKKLLLSDSGFYLCAGTEPGWREQYFGPGTRLTVT.